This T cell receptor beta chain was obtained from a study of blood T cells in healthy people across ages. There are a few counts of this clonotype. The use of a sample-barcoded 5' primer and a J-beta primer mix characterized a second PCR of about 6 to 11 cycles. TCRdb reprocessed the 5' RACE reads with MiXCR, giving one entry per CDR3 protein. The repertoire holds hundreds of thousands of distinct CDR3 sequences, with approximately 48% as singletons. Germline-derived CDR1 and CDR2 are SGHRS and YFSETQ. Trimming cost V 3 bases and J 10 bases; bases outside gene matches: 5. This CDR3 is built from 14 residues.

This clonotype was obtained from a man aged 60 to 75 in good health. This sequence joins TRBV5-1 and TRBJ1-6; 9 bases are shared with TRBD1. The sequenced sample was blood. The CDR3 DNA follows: TGCGCCAGCAGCTCCGGACAGGGGAGCTCACCCCTCCACTTT. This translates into CASSSGQGSSPLHF.